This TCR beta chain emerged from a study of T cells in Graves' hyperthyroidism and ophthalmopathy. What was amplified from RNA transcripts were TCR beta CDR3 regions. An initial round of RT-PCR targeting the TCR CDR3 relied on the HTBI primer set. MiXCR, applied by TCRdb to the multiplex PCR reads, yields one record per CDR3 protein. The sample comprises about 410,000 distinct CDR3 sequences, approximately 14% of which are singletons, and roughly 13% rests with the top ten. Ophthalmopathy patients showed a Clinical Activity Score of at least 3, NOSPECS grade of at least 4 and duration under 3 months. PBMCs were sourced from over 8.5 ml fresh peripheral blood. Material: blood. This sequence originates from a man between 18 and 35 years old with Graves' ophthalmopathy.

This chain's CDR3 is CAISDLAGSKYF. The CDR3 DNA reads as TGTGCCATCAGTGATCTAGCGGGAAGCAAGTACTTC. This chain joins TRBV10-3 and TRBJ2-7; 9 bases are shared with TRBD2. V was pared by 3 bases and J by 11 bases, with 5 bases of the junction left unmatched. Germline CDR1 ENHRY, CDR2 SYGVKD. This CDR3 is built from 12 residues.